The 4 T cell receptor beta chains below come from one sample, sequenced in a study of technical replicates of blood from a handful of donors. This table comes from immunoSEQ multiplex PCR, and its TCRdb copy is limited to in-frame clones, with some not included. The sample lists 75,000 to 95,000 clones, about 94% occurring once. Source material: T cells isolated from PBMCs. All receptors derive from a human donor in good health.

This chain connects TRBV5-4 to TRBJ2-4; weak D call: TRBD2 (6 bases). Germline CDR1 is SGHNT and CDR2 is YYREEE (reference sequence). This CDR3 is 14 amino acids long. With 3 bases removed from V and 0 bases from J, the gap between germline ends came to 7 bases. The CDR3 is CASSWGLAKNIQYF. CDR3 DNA sequence: TGTGCCAGCAGCTGGGGACTAGCCAAAAACATTCAGTACTTC.

This chain connects TRBV10-3 to TRBJ2-7, with TRBD2 identical over 13 bases. The CDR3 has 17 residues. J was trimmed by 6 bases and V by 6 bases; bases with no gene match: 14. Germline V gene lookup returns CDR1 ENHRY and CDR2 SYGVKD. The CDR3 region has the DNA TGTGCCATCAGCCCCCACCGGACTAGCGGGAGCACGGGCGAGCAGTACTTC. Protein product: CAISPHRTSGSTGEQYF.

The V gene is TRBV30, the J gene TRBJ2-7; D is possibly TRBD1 (6 bases). Germline loops: CDR1 GTSNPN, CDR2 SVGIG (reference sequence). CDR3 length: 14 amino acids. V was pared by 3 bases and J by 3 bases, with 15 bases between. The CDR3 nucleotides read TGTGCCTGGAGAATACAGGGATCTCACTACGAGCAGTACTTC. The encoded protein is CAWRIQGSHYEQYF.

V usage is TRBV6-1 and J usage is TRBJ2-1; 7 bases are shared with TRBD1. There are 15 residues in the CDR3. Per the germline V gene, CDR1 is MNHNS and CDR2 is SASEGT. J gave up 3 bases and V 7 bases, and 9 bases lay outside the gene matches. CDR3 residues: CASNQGVRHYNEQFF. DNA of the CDR3: TGTGCCAGCAACCAGGGGGTAAGGCACTACAATGAGCAGTTCTTC.